The T cell receptor beta chain described here comes from a study of shared clonotypes between healthy human individuals. Measured with immunoSEQ multiplex PCR; TCRdb has only the in-frame clones, and not every one. Of just over 2,000,000 clones listed, over 85% are singletons. CD8 cells classed as naive were CD45RO-negative and positively selected for CCR7, excluding terminally differentiated effector memory CD45RA+ cells. This clonotype was obtained from a man between 18 and 29 years old in good health. The specimen was naive CD8+ T cells sorted from blood.

The CDR3 region is CASSPPDRGTAYGYTF. The CDR3, as DNA: TGTGCCAGCTCACCCCCCGACAGGGGAACTGCCTATGGCTACACCTTC. The V call is TRBV18, the J call TRBJ1-2; 8 bases agree with TRBD1. Germline values: CDR1 KGHSH, CDR2 LQKENI. V was clipped by 3 bases and J by 4 bases; unmatched bases: 10. This CDR3 comprises 16 residues.